The sequence of this T cell receptor (beta chain) was determined in a study of shared clonotypes between healthy human individuals (dated by TCRdb to the early 2020s). Regarding the research as a whole: The cohort included a few men and a couple of women between 18 and 49 years of age. For each donor, CD4 naive and CD4 memory were each run on three plates, CD8 naive on two plates, and CD8 memory on one plate. To estimate repertoire size and how much clonotype sharing occurs between individuals, the study deeply sequenced the blood TCR repertoires of about five healthy adults. To increase sequencing depth and limit assay-specific biases, TCR repertoire library preparation and sequencing were carried out by different laboratories using diverse techniques. Leukapheresis yielded between about 0.85 and 9 billion PBMCs per donor. Results and caveats for the whole study, not just this receptor: Even with the large sequencing depth, rarefaction of the sorted-subset datasets indicated that sequencing was incomplete. Sampling was limited to blood, and TCR repertoires in tissue likely differ from TCR repertoires in blood. Compared with non-shared clonotypes, clonotypes shared by all four sorted-subset donors had higher generation probabilities. Pairwise subsampling led to the expectation that sequencing depth would affect the degree of clonotype sharing among donors. When several donors were compared, the shared fraction of clonotypes was approximately 5% for naive CD4, roughly 3.3% for naive CD8, roughly 2.5% for memory CD4, and roughly 0.4% for memory CD8. Because the study included a small number of donors, the genetic and exposure-history diversity represented was limited. Estimated clonotype richness was generally larger for naive than for memory subsets.

TCR CDR3 regions were amplified from genomic DNA by multiplex PCR using the deep immunoSEQ assay. Genomic DNA extracted from each cell subset was distributed evenly over all wells of several immunoSEQ 96-well plates, and each plate served as one replicate. For sorted subsets, each replicate PCR was loaded with around 220 ng genomic DNA, equivalent to 25,000 to 35,000 T cell genomes. The purified libraries were quantified using a Qubit 3.0 fluorometer, sized with a Bioanalyzer 2100, and then quantified again using the KAPA Library Quantification kit. Every immunoSEQ 96-well plate was sequenced on a separate single-read 150-cycle Illumina NextSeq 550 flow cell. Per the original workflow: Because the immunoSEQ output held only junctional sequences and lacked quality scores, the filtering could not match the filtering applied to full-length reads. To assign V/J genes and CDR3, sequences were annotated using PyIR, a Python wrapper for IgBLAST v1.9, with IMGT germline references. Reads were removed for weak V/J assignments (E-value above 1e-6), missing CDR3, stop codons, out-of-frame junctions, or ambiguous translated residues. V3J clonotypes were defined as sequences sharing the same inferred V gene, J gene, and CDR3 amino acid sequence. To compute the percentage overlap between repertoires, the number of shared unique clonotypes was divided by the size of the smaller repertoire. Richness of each repertoire was evaluated using RTK rarefaction, the Chao1 estimator, and Recon v2.1 estimates of unobserved clonotypes. Generation probabilities for all TCRbeta clonotypes obtained by the gDNA method from several donors were computed using OLGA. The immuneACCESS repertoire file appears here via TCRdb, limited to in-frame rearrangements. These files lack a portion of the clones; in checked studies, under half of the deficit traces to unresolved V genes, and the cause of the others is not known. The DNA was the basis for D and trimming; V, J and clone size are from that table. The sample data list roughly 1 million clones, and more than 65% of these were observed just once. Of the sample, about 1.5% is held by the ten largest clones.

The donors were healthy, HIV-negative adults who had no recently reported acute infections or vaccinations. Every donor was a Caucasian adult residing in Nashville, Tennessee, USA. CD4+ T cells were enriched by magnetic negative selection, after which naive cells were positively selected on CD45RA and the negative fraction was taken as the memory subset. After blood collection by leukapheresis, PBMCs were isolated using Ficoll-Histopaque density gradient centrifugation and then cryopreserved in the vapor phase of liquid nitrogen. Analytical flow cytometry was used to check the purity and quantity of every magnetically sorted T cell population. Each sorted fraction had its genomic DNA isolated and then quantified by UV absorbance on a Nanodrop 2000c. The CDR3 runs 15 amino acids, cysteine and phenylalanine included. Left in the record is the CDR3 DNA by itself, 45 bases read in frame from the first base. Reading the germline V gene gives CDR1 MDHEN and CDR2 SYDVKM. Trimming takes 11 bases off V and 1 base off J; junction bases not matched to a gene: 12.

Of note for this clone: This receptor's antigen is unknown. The sample holds no much larger clone one base away, and base qualities are not on file.

The sequence came from a man aged 18 to 30 in good health. Input material: memory CD4+ T cells sorted from blood. Read against the paper, the sample's cell subset or site label means: CD45RA-negative fraction. The V gene is TRBV28 and the J gene is TRBJ2-3; 7 central bases correspond to TRBD1. The CDR3 protein sequence reads: CAAFPGTARTDTQYF. The DNA sequence is given as TGTGCCGCTTTCCCCGGGACAGCTCGCACAGATACGCAGTATTTT.